This TCR beta chain was recovered during a study of cytomegalovirus exposure and HLA in healthy donors (dated by TCRdb to about 2017). Describing the broader study: An earlier analysis of approximately 550 of the donors reported roughly 270 Gb of sequence data and 100 million to 140 million unique TCR beta sequences from 150 million to 200 million T cells. Four or five DR-DQ haplotypes were handled as single units for association and clustering because linkage in the cohort was strong. An earlier analysis of more than 450 of the donors used high-throughput TCR beta sequencing to judge whether each TCR beta V gene segment behaved as functional or pseudogenic. Alongside the repertoire data, information on donor age, sex, ethnicity and CMV serostatus was compiled. The later analysis used no new phenotypic data to find candidate immune exposures, relying instead on TCR beta sequences and their occurrence across donors. To study patterns of TCR occurrence, a later analysis re-analyzed previously published TCR beta repertoires from 700 or so donors and added high-resolution HLA genotyping. Along with the roughly 610-subject first cohort, a separate validation cohort of over a hundred different subjects was used. An early release covering roughly 580 HLA-typed donors comprised 300 to 350 gigabases of sequencing data and approximately 85 million unique TCR sequences. Of the approximately 400 genotyped donors, 75% to 85% were placed in the genetic ancestry cluster associated with self-reported Caucasian donors. Class I and class II HLA loci were covered by the typing at four-digit resolution. Among about 370 genotyped donors of the cohort, an average of about 220,000 unique TCR beta nucleotide sequences was sequenced per donor, of which about 19% were non-productive. The study used immunosequencing to profile the T cell repertoires of 666 subjects and linked those repertoires to cytomegalovirus serostatus. In a later genetic analysis, genome-wide SNP genotypes for about 65% of the roughly 700 donors were used, and that subset was treated as a discovery cohort. To predict cytomegalovirus infection status, the study combined high-throughput TCR immunosequencing, statistical association of individual TCRs with disease status, and machine learning. The number of typed donors differed by locus: about 620-630 for A, B, C, DRB1 and DQB1; some 500 for DQA1; over 600 for DPA1; and roughly 450 for DPB1. Every repertoire in the discovery cohort had been generated on one and the same sequencing platform. The study aimed to test whether signatures of past pathogen exposure could be identified by cataloging public T cell receptors. General study outcomes and caveats: Some IMGT-functional V segments, including TRBV6-2 and TRBV6-3, could not be told apart with the 87-base-pair reads, so those segments were excluded. Sequencing depth was assumed to be roughly uniform across donors in the presence/absence analyses, though that assumption may not hold. A later analysis found that most CMV-associated TCR beta chains appeared HLA-restricted, with HLA associations seemingly driven largely by CMV exposure. Broadly in line with IMGT annotations, most TCR beta V segments showed up in productive rearrangements about 90% or about 30% of the time in an earlier analysis of several hundred of the donors. HLA typing was unavailable for some donors at each locus, so association tests used only the typed subset. When HLA alleles, especially DR and DQ, strongly co-occurred, attributing TCR associations to individual alleles was difficult. In vitro tests confirmed that three of the cytomegalovirus-associated TCR beta chains recognize cytomegalovirus antigens. A further reported finding was that TCR beta sequences accurately predicted the HLA-A and HLA-B alleles for most subjects in the first cohort. About 17 rarely observed V segments, including chromosome 9 orphons, were excluded from the earlier analysis of almost 600 of the donors because counts were too low. Most TCR sequences were seen in very few donors, while some public TCRs were found in many individuals. A later analysis found that HLA-associated TCR beta chains were more clonally expanded and had lower generation probabilities than equally common non-associated chains. According to a later analysis, parvovirus B19, influenza, CMV and Epstein-Barr virus appeared linked to several top co-occurrence clusters. Immune exposure information for the cohort was limited to CMV serostatus. A group of highly shared sequence variants was considered likely to be a technical artifact of the sequencing pipeline. Specific HLA alleles were associated with 15,000 to 20,000 TCR beta sequences at a false discovery rate of 0.05 in a later analysis. Correlated functional status among segregating V segments might be attributable to linkage disequilibrium, but an unknown experimental factor could not be ruled out. This cohort had only TCR beta chains sequenced, and the lack of alpha or paired-chain data limited which features could be detected. In a later genetic analysis, a missense DCLRE1C variant was associated with V-gene and J-gene trimming of TCR beta chains, and the association was replicated in an independent cohort. The authors suggested that the approach could potentially be generalized to other disease states and immunological phenotypes. A later genetic analysis reported fewer N-insertions in productive TCRs among donors in an Asian-associated ancestry cluster than the approximately 700-donor mean. In a later analysis, the rate of TCR association differed among HLA loci, with DRB1 alleles having the most associated TCRs and HLA-C alleles having the fewest. The study gave a list of 150 to 200 TCR beta chains associated with cytomegalovirus. Cytomegalovirus status was reported to be diagnosed by the classifier with high specificity and sensitivity in both the original and validation cohorts.

Library construction relied on the immunoSEQ multiplex PCR assay. For the multiplex PCR, a mixture combining 60 forward primers for TCR Vbeta segments and 13 reverse primers for TCR Jbeta segments was used. The CDR3 region of rearranged TCR beta genes was amplified from genomic DNA by a multiplex PCR assay. Amplified TCR beta libraries were sequenced as 87-base-pair reads on the Illumina HiSeq System. On the authors' methods: A later analysis tallied tens of millions of unique TCR beta chains across the 666 repertoires, and 10 million to 11 million of those chains were shared by two or more donors. To remove PCR and sequencing errors, raw reads were error-corrected and collapsed into unique sequences using a nearest-neighbor algorithm that merged closely related sequences. To assign V, D and J gene segments, CDR3 sequences were aligned to IMGT reference sequences. For a sequence to be retained, a match of at least six nucleotides was required to both a V gene segment and a J gene segment. A rearrangement counted as productive if the CDR3 had no stop codons and remained in frame with V and J, and every other rearrangement counted as non-productive. CDR3 was defined by IMGT convention, running from the second conserved V-encoded cysteine to the conserved J-encoded phenylalanine. Sequences without an unambiguous match to a single V gene segment were excluded from the earlier analysis of about 600 of the donors. In an earlier analysis of about 590 of the donors, a V segment was called functional when productive rearrangements were above 56.7%, and segregating when the standard deviation between donors exceeded 5%. A statistical classification framework was built to diagnose cytomegalovirus status from the catalog of TCR beta chain sequences. In a later analysis, TCR nucleotide sequences were compared against IMGT/GENE-DB human TR gene sequences so that V and J genes could be assigned. The TCRdist pipeline was used in a later analysis to assign CDR3 sequences and most-parsimonious VDJ recombination scenarios. In a later analysis, each TCR beta chain was defined by its CDR3 amino acid sequence together with its V-gene family, and reads without a unique V-gene family were excluded. As a way to deal with suspected cross-contamination and a sequencing artifact, a later analysis dropped 450 to 600 nucleotide sequences that were highly shared and had low generation probability. In a later analysis, a clonal expansion index for each public chain was calculated from normalized within-repertoire ranks of inferred template counts. In a later analysis, generation probabilities were computed using a VDJ recombination model fitted to out-of-frame rearrangements, and the results were checked against IGoR. In a later analysis, TCR-TCR, TCR-HLA and TCR-CMV co-occurrence was scored with hypergeometric tests, and a repertoire-size bias correction was applied to TCR pairs. A later analysis estimated false discovery rates by permuting HLA or CMV assignments 20 times. In a later analysis, co-occurring TCRs were grouped with DBSCAN, and TCRdist sequence similarity was added when clustering was performed within HLA-allele-positive subsets. Repertoires with fewer than 30,000 or more than 120,000 public chains, plus five repertoires with anomalous nucleotide sharing, were excluded from co-occurrence clustering. Drawn from immuneACCESS, this table holds only the in-frame rearrangements with V and J called that TCRdb kept. Clones are partly lost; checked studies trace under half to an unresolved V gene and leave the rest unexplained. The DNA was the basis for D and trimming; V, J and clone size are from that table. The sample table holds some 120,000 clones, of which 80% were seen once. Of the sample, 1% falls within the top ten clones.

V lost 2 bases and J lost 14 bases, and the count of bases not matched to a germline gene is 12. Taken from the germline V gene, the CDR1 and CDR2 loops are MNHNS and SASEGT. The CDR3 starts with the cysteine, ends with the phenylalanine, and has 15 residues. Solely the CDR3 DNA is kept, with 45 bases framed from the first base. The cohort consisted of some 670 healthy bone marrow donors. At the time of sampling, every cohort member was nominally healthy, though immune exposures that went unrecorded were likely present. The donor tested CMV seronegative and was one of the 352 seronegative cohort members. A peripheral blood sample was collected from each donor, and TCR beta sequencing was performed on peripheral blood mononuclear cells. Genomic DNA was extracted from the blood cell samples with the Qiagen DNeasy Blood Extraction Kit. Regarding this clone: Its cognate antigen has yet to be identified. No quality values exist for individual bases; no much larger clone is one base distant.

The rearranged segments are TRBV6-1 and TRBJ1-4, and TRBD1 matches 9 of the central bases. Material for sequencing was PBMCs. The source is a man aged 35 to 55 in good health and CMV-seronegative. The CDR3 is CASSEFSGQGRILFF. In nucleotides, the sequence is TGTGCCAGCAGTGAATTTTCCGGACAGGGGAGAATTCTGTTTTTT.